The next 5 T cell receptor beta chains were all read from a single sample in a study of glioma-infiltrating T cells. The iRepertoire nested amplicon-rescue multiplex PCR amplified TCR alpha and beta CDR3s from RNA. TCRdb processed the multiplex PCR reads anew with MiXCR; each CDR3 protein has one entry. The sample has roughly 350,000 distinct CDR3 sequences, 41% seen once; the top ten hold approximately 12%. Sequencing was done on a sample of glioma tissue, nonneoplastic brain tissue, or PBMCs (not recorded which). Source of these receptors: a human donor with low-grade glioma or glioblastoma, undergoing nonglioma brain surgery, or in good health (not recorded which).

This clonotype has ten or more counts. The V and J genes are TRBV6-1 and TRBJ2-5; 8 nucleotides align to TRBD1. The CDR3 contains 15 residues. The junction had 15 bases not matched to a gene; V was cut back by 8 bases and J by 7 bases. CDR1 is MNHNS, CDR2 SASEGT, per germline. CDR3 protein: CASQLTGVPPRTQYF. CDR3 DNA: TGTGCCAGCCAACTGACAGGGGTCCCACCACGGACCCAGTACTTC.

This clonotype has ten or more counts. The chain couples TRBV20-1 to TRBJ1-2; 8 positions agree with TRBD1. CDR1 DFQATT and CDR2 SNEGSKA come from the germline V gene (reference sequence). The CDR3 extends over 13 amino acids. J was trimmed by 6 bases and V by 2 bases; bases with no gene match: 5. CDR3 amino acids: CSARRQGIDGYTF. Written as DNA, the CDR3 is TGCAGTGCTAGACGACAGGGGATCGATGGCTACACCTTC.

Regarding this clonotype: An end of the junction does not agree with germline; a read error may underlie this. This chain links TRBV27 with TRBJ1-1; D possibly corresponds to TRBD1 (5 bases). Germline CDR1 reads MNHEY; CDR2 reads SMNVEV (reference sequence). The CDR3 covers 14 residues. This CDR3 reads CASSLGGGYTEALF. The CDR3 DNA reads as TGTGCCAGCAGTTTAGGGGGTGGGTACACTGAAGCTCTCTTT.

The V gene is TRBV10-3, the J gene TRBJ2-7; D unclear. Germline-derived CDR1 and CDR2 are ENHRY and SYGVKD. The V end lost 3 bases, the J end lost 3 bases, and 12 bases lay between the germline ends. This CDR3 has 14 residues. The CDR3 spells CAISEGRFLYEQYF. The CDR3 bases are TGTGCCATCAGTGAAGGTCGGTTCCTCTACGAGCAGTACTTC.

This clonotype showed up many times. This chain connects TRBV6-1 to TRBJ2-2; D gene uncertain. The CDR3 spans 11 residues. From germline, CDR1 is MNHNS and CDR2 SASEGT. The ends were cut back, 5 bases at V and 5 bases at J, with 3 bases in the middle. The CDR3 spells CASSRTGELFF. Here the CDR3 DNA reads TGTGCCAGCAGTCGAACCGGGGAGCTGTTTTTT.